These T cell receptor beta chains were read from a single sample in a study of a mutant IDH1 vaccine in newly diagnosed glioma. Method: immunoSEQ multiplex PCR; TCRdb's copy keeps in-frame clones and lacks some. Among 50,000 to 70,000 clones listed, roughly 84% were seen once. These receptors are not linked to any known antigen. Sample: PBMCs, taken from a glioma patient whose treatment included an IDH1 peptide vaccine. Source of these receptors: a man aged 30 to 39 with glioma. Both conserved end residues are part of each CDR3. A D gene is named only where the DNA matches it firmly. Where a row states a size, it is once, few, many or the class of an expanded clone; other rows omit it.

DNA | CDR3 | J | D | size | V
TGTGCCAGCAGCTTATCCCACCCGAACACCGGGGAGCTGTTTTTT | CASSLSHPNTGELFF | TRBJ2-2 | . | once | TRBV7-9
TGTGCCAGCAGTTACCCTCTCAGGGAGCAGTACTTC | CASSYPLREQYF | TRBJ2-5 | . | . | TRBV6-6
TGTGCCAGCAGCTTAGAACGGGGGGCAAGCACAGATACGCAGTATTTT | CASSLERGASTDTQYF | TRBJ2-3 | . | . | TRBV11-2
TGTGCCAGCAGCTTGGCTCAGGGGGCATGGGGAAACATTCAGTACTTC | CASSLAQGAWGNIQYF | TRBJ2-4 | TRBD1 | once | TRBV5-6
TGTGCCAGCAGCTTGGGACAGGCGTATGAAAAACTGTTTTTT | CASSLGQAYEKLFF | TRBJ1-4 | . | . | TRBV5-6
TGTGCCAGCTCACCGGTCCGACAGGTTTCGACGCTCGGGGGAACTGAAGCTTTCTTT | CASSPVRQVSTLGGTEAFF | TRBJ1-1 | . | once | TRBV18
TGTGCCAGTAGTGGGACAGTGAACACTGAAGCTTTCTTT | CASSGTVNTEAFF | TRBJ1-1 | TRBD1 | . | TRBV19
TGTGCCAGCAGTGAAGGGGGGGGCCAAGAGACCCAGTACTTC | CASSEGGGQETQYF | TRBJ2-5 | TRBD2 | once | TRBV6-1
TGTGCCAGCTCCCCCGGGACAGGGAACGAGCAGTACTTC | CASSPGTGNEQYF | TRBJ2-7 | TRBD1 | once | TRBV18
TGTGCCAGCAGTTCCAGAAGACGGGGGGTGGTTTCGGAACTGTTTTTT | CASSSRRRGVVSELFF | TRBJ1-4 | . | few | TRBV28
TGCAGCGTTATTACAGGGTGGAACACTGAAGCTTTCTTT | CSVITGWNTEAFF | TRBJ1-1 | . | . | TRBV29-1
TGTGCCAGTAGTAACTTAGGGACAGGTCTGAACACTGAAGCTTTCTTT | CASSNLGTGLNTEAFF | TRBJ1-1 | TRBD1 | few | TRBV19
TGTGCCGGGAGTAATCGGCACGGAGACGAAAAACTGTTTTTT | CAGSNRHGDEKLFF | TRBJ1-4 | . | . | TRBV19
TGTGCCAGCGTCAGGTTTACTAACTATGGCTACACCTTC | CASVRFTNYGYTF | TRBJ1-2 | . | . | TRBV11-2
TGTGCCATCAGTGAGCGCCAGGCTAACAATCAGCCCCAGCATTTT | CAISERQANNQPQHF | TRBJ1-5 | . | . | TRBV10-3